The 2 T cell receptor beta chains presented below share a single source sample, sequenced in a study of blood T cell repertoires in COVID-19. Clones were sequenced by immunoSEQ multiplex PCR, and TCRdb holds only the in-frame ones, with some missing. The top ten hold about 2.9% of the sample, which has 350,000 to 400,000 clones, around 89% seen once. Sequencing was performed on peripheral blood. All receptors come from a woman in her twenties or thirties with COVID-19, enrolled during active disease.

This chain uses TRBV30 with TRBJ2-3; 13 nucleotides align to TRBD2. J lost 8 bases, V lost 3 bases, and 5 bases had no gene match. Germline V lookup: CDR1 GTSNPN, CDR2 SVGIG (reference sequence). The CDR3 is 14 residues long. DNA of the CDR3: TGTGCCTGGAGGGGACTAGCGGGACCGACTACGCAGTATTTT. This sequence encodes CAWRGLAGPTTQYF.

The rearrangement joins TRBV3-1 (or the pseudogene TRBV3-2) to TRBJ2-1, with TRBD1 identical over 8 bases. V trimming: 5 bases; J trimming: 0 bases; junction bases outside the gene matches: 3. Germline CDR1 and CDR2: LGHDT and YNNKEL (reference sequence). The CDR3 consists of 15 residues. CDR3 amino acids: CASSTGGSSYNEQFF. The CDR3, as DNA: TGTGCCAGCAGCACAGGGGGTAGCTCCTACAATGAGCAGTTCTTC.